This record concerns one TCR beta chain sequence. What it binds is not known. This specimen comes from a study of T cell repertoires in cytomegalovirus infection. Background on the study: In public TCR beta signatures, there were indications of both CMV infection and matching HLA type.

Study results and limitations: Summed public TCR beta family frequency identified CMV carriers bearing the relevant HLA. In two of eight donors, the top clonotype was HLA-C-restricted CMV-specific.

The germline V gene has CDR1 SNHLY and CDR2 FYNNEI. V lost 6 bases, J lost 10 bases, and 8 bases stayed unmatched. CDR3 length: 14 amino acids. Using its own MiXCR run on the reads, TCRdb lists one record per CDR3 protein. The sample lists hundreds of thousands of distinct CDR3 sequences; about 8.8% were seen once. V and J are TRBV2 and TRBJ1-5; 11 nucleotides align to TRBD1. The TCR originated in a human donor in good health (CMV status not recorded). Some clones in this sample may be carry-over from other donors' samples. The sample taken for sequencing was PBMCs. CDR3 loop: CASRSGTGGYPQHF. CDR3 DNA: TGTGCCAGCAGATCCGGGACAGGGGGATATCCCCAGCATTTT.